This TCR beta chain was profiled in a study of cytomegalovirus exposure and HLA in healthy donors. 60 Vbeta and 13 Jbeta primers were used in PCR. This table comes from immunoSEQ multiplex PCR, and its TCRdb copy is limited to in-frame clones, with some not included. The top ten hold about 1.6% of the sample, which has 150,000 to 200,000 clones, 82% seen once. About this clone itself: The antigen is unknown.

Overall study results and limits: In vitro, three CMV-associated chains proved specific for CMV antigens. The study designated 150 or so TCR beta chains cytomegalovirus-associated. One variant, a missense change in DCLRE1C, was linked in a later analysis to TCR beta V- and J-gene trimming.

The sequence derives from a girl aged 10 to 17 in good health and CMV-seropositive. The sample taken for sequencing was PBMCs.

CDR3 in amino acids: CASSVGGTTDTQYF. CDR3 DNA: TGTGCCAGCAGTGTTGGTGGCACCACAGATACGCAGTATTTT. V gene TRBV6-1 combines with J gene TRBJ2-3, with D uncertain. CDR3 length equals 14 residues. CDR1 is MNHNS, CDR2 SASEGT, per germline. The V end was cut by 4 bases, the J end by 2 bases, with 10 bases between.